The 27 T cell receptor beta chains listed next were all sequenced from one sample in a study of blood T cell repertoires in COVID-19. This table comes from immunoSEQ multiplex PCR, and its TCRdb copy is limited to in-frame clones, with some not included. The data hold some 140,000 clones, with roughly 83% observed a single time. Sequencing used peripheral blood. Source of these receptors: a woman aged 60-75 years with COVID-19, enrolled during active disease.

V gene TRBV6-5 combines with J gene TRBJ2-1; TRBD2 is a possible D gene (6 bases). With 8 bases removed from V and 4 bases from J, the gap between germline ends came to 9 bases. Germline V CDR1 and CDR2: MNHEY, SVGAGI. The CDR3 spans 12 residues. The chain's CDR3 is CASGRLYNEQFF. CDR3 in DNA: TGTGCCAGCGGGAGGCTATACAATGAGCAGTTCTTC.

This clone showed up just once. The CDR3 DNA sequence: TGTGCCAGCTCACTGAACCCAGCGGGAGTTGAGCAGTTCTTC. It encodes CASSLNPAGVEQFF. This rearrangement joins TRBV18 to TRBJ2-1; 8 bases are shared with TRBD2. V lost 4 bases and J lost 9; bases outside the gene matches: 8. The CDR3 has 14 residues. Germline V gene sequence: CDR1 KGHSH, CDR2 LQKENI.

This clone was recorded a few times. The chain uses TRBV27 and TRBJ1-1; 7 bases fit TRBD1. The length of the CDR3 is 12 residues. The germline V gene encodes CDR1 MNHEY and CDR2 SMNVEV (reference sequence). V lost 5 bases to trimming and J lost 11 bases; unmatched junction nucleotides: 8. DNA of the CDR3: TGTGCCAGCAGTCCGCAGGGGGGTGACGCTTTCTTT. Amino acid sequence: CASSPQGGDAFF.

The V gene is TRBV19, the J gene TRBJ1-6; 10 positions agree with TRBD1. V lost 7 bases to trimming and J lost 7 bases; unmatched junction nucleotides: 7. This CDR3 has 15 amino acids. Germline CDR1 is LNHDA and CDR2 is SQIVND (reference sequence). CDR3 nucleotides: TGTGCCAGTACCGGGACAGGGGTTCAGAATTCACCCCTCCACTTT. Translated: CASTGTGVQNSPLHF.

V gene TRBV9 combines with J gene TRBJ1-1; 7 nucleotides line up with TRBD1. The germline V gene has CDR1 SGDLS and CDR2 YYNGEE. The CDR3 loop spans 13 amino acids. The V segment lost 8 bases and the J segment 1 base; nucleotides outside the gene matches: 5. The CDR3 sequence is CASAGTANTEAFF. The DNA for the CDR3 is TGTGCCAGTGCCGGGACAGCGAACACTGAAGCTTTCTTT.

The CDR3 protein is CASSDIAGSSYNEQFF. Here the CDR3 DNA reads TGTGCCAGCAGTGATATAGCGGGAAGCTCCTACAATGAGCAGTTCTTC. The chain employs TRBV6-1 and TRBJ2-1; 8 nucleotides agree with TRBD2. Germline lookup yields CDR1 MNHNS and CDR2 SASEGT. V was pared by 3 bases and J by 0 bases, with 4 bases of the junction left unmatched. The length of the CDR3 is 16 residues.

The V gene is TRBV11-3, the J gene TRBJ2-1, with TRBD2 matching 11 bases. CDR1 and CDR2 (germline): SGHNT, YENEEA. J lost 9 bases, V lost 1 base, and 17 bases had no gene match. There are 19 residues in the CDR3. The CDR3 DNA sequence: TGTGCCAGCAGCTTAGGTATACTAGCGGGAGAGGGGGTCAGGGGTGAGCAGTTCTTC. Protein product: CASSLGILAGEGVRGEQFF.

This clone was counted a single time. The chain is built from TRBV5-8 and TRBJ2-3, with 10 bases lining up with TRBD2. J was trimmed by 3 bases and V by 0 bases; bases with no gene match: 7. Germline CDR1 and CDR2: SGHTS and YDEGEE. This CDR3 has 17 amino acids. The CDR3 loop is CASSLGTSGVRTDTQYF. The CDR3 nucleotides are TGTGCCAGCAGCTTGGGTACTAGCGGGGTCCGAACAGATACGCAGTATTTT.

This clone was observed a few times. The chain is built from TRBV5-1 and TRBJ1-6; 10 bases line up with TRBD1. The CDR3 loop spans 19 amino acids. Germline CDR1 reads SGHRS; CDR2 reads YFSETQ. With 4 bases clipped from V and 10 bases from J, the junction kept 20 bases outside the gene matches. The CDR3 here is CASSRTGTGVGGMKSPLHF. In DNA form, the CDR3 reads TGCGCCAGCAGCCGAACCGGGACAGGGGTAGGTGGGATGAAGTCACCCCTCCACTTT.

The chain joins TRBV7-9 to TRBJ2-7; perhaps TRBD1 as D (6 bases). Germline V gene lookup returns CDR1 SEHNR and CDR2 FQNEAQ (reference sequence). The CDR3 contains 13 residues. Trimming cost V 4 bases and J 2 bases, with 9 bases left between them. CDR3 DNA: TGTGCCAGCAGCTCTCGGGACACCTACGAGCAGTACTTC. Translated: CASSSRDTYEQYF. The full variable domain, completed using reference TRBV7-9 and TRBJ2-7, is DTGVSQNPRHKITKRGQNVTFRCDPISEHNRLYWYRQTLGQGPEFLTYFQNEAQLEKSRLLSDRFSAERPKGSFSTLEIQRTEQGDSAMYLCASSSRDTYEQYFGPGTRLTVT.

This chain links TRBV19 with TRBJ2-1; a weak D match, TRBD1 (5 bases). This CDR3 is 14 amino acids long. Trimming took 6 bases from V and 7 from J, leaving 16 bases between them. Per germline, CDR1 LNHDA and CDR2 SQIVND (reference sequence). CDR3 sequence: CASSGRAKVNEQFF. CDR3 DNA sequence: TGTGCCAGTAGCGGCAGGGCGAAGGTAAATGAGCAGTTCTTC.

V and J are TRBV5-1 and TRBJ1-1; 7 bases agree with TRBD1. From germline, CDR1 is SGHRS and CDR2 YFSETQ. The J segment lost 1 base and the V segment lost 5 bases, leaving 5 bases of the junction unmatched. The CDR3 spans 14 residues. The CDR3 spells CASREGTANTEAFF. CDR3 sequence (DNA): TGCGCCAGCAGAGAAGGGACAGCGAACACTGAAGCTTTCTTT. The variable domain in full, completed from reference TRBV5-1 and TRBJ1-1, reads KAGVTQTPRYLIKTRGQQVTLSCSPISGHRSVSWYQQTPGQGLQFLFEYFSETQRNKGNFPGRFSGRQFSNSRSEMNVSTLELGDSALYLCASREGTANTEAFFGQGTRLTVV.

The chain combines TRBV19 with TRBJ1-2; D might be TRBD1 (5 bases). Germline V gene data show CDR1 as LNHDA and CDR2 as SQIVND (reference sequence). The CDR3 length is 16 residues. V lost 4 bases to trimming and J lost 4 bases, with 19 bases between them. In DNA form, the CDR3 reads TGTGCCAGTAGTACAACGCAGGGTTCCTCCCTCTATGGCTACACCTTC. It specifies CASSTTQGSSLYGYTF.

This chain connects TRBV29-1 to TRBJ1-1, with 7 bases fitting TRBD1. J gave up 6 bases and V 4 bases, and 2 bases lay outside the gene matches. Germline V gene data show CDR1 as SQVTM and CDR2 as ANQGSEA. This CDR3 spans 11 amino acids. The CDR3 here is CSVVDRSEAFF. CDR3 bases: TGCAGCGTTGTGGACAGGTCTGAAGCTTTCTTT.

The gene calls are TRBV7-3 and TRBJ1-6; maybe TRBD1 (5 bases). The V gene's germline CDR1 is SGHTA and CDR2 FQGTGA. The CDR3 spans 14 residues. V was shortened by 5 bases and J by 10 bases, with 15 bases between the two germline ends. CDR3 residues: CASSPGRGRSPLHF. Written as DNA, the CDR3 is TGTGCCAGCAGCCCGGGGAGGGGTCGGTCACCCCTCCACTTT.

The genes are TRBV6-5 and TRBJ2-1; TRBD2 matches at 7 bases. There are 14 residues in the CDR3. V lost 6 bases, J lost 7 bases, and 9 bases stayed unmatched. Germline V lookup: CDR1 MNHEY, CDR2 SVGAGI. The CDR3 protein is CASRGLVRENEQFF. The CDR3 DNA is TGTGCCAGCAGAGGACTAGTGAGGGAAAATGAGCAGTTCTTC.

This clone occurred once. This chain connects TRBV15 to TRBJ1-3; 8 bases are shared with TRBD1. The CDR3 has 14 residues. The trim removed 5 bases at V and 4 bases at J, leaving 4 bases unmatched. Germline-derived CDR1 and CDR2 are LNHNV and YYDKDF (reference sequence). This chain's CDR3 is CATSFRGQGNTIYF. The CDR3 DNA follows: TGTGCCACCAGCTTCAGGGGGCAGGGAAACACCATATATTTT.

The chain carries TRBV5-1 and TRBJ2-7; the match to TRBD2 covers 11 bases. The CDR3 is 15 residues long. Germline trimming cut 2 bases from V and 7 bases from J; bases unmatched to any gene: 8. Germline V lookup: CDR1 SGHRS, CDR2 YFSETQ. CDR3 region: CASSFLAGGPVEQYF. The CDR3 nucleotides read TGCGCCAGCAGCTTTTTAGCGGGAGGGCCGGTGGAGCAGTACTTC.

The genes are TRBV5-8 and TRBJ1-1; TRBD1 agrees at 9 bases. The junction had 10 bases not matched to a gene; V was cut back by 3 bases and J by 1 base. Germline V lookup: CDR1 SGHTS, CDR2 YDEGEE. This CDR3 has 17 residues. This chain's CDR3 is CASSSQQGAVWNTEAFF. CDR3 DNA sequence: TGTGCCAGCAGCTCCCAACAGGGGGCGGTTTGGAACACTGAAGCTTTCTTT.

The chain joins TRBV5-1 to TRBJ1-1; 7 bases are shared with TRBD1. CDR3 length: 14 amino acids. The germline V gene encodes CDR1 SGHRS and CDR2 YFSETQ. Trimming cost V 4 bases and J 5 bases; bases outside gene matches: 8. The CDR3 coding sequence is TGCGCCAGCAGCCCTGACAGGGTATGGACTGAAGCTTTCTTT. This encodes CASSPDRVWTEAFF.

This chain links TRBV19 with TRBJ1-4; TRBD1 matches 7 bases. From germline, CDR1 is LNHDA and CDR2 SQIVND (reference sequence). The CDR3 contains 15 residues. V was clipped by 3 bases and J by 4 bases; unmatched bases: 5. The CDR3, as DNA: TGTGCCAGTAGTATTCGACAGGGTGATAATGAAAAACTGTTTTTT. This sequence encodes CASSIRQGDNEKLFF.

The sample holds a few counts of this clone. The genes are TRBV7-2 and TRBJ2-2; D is uncertain. Between the trimmed V and J ends, which lost 1 base and 7 bases, there was a span of 4 bases. CDR3 size: 12 residues. CDR1 and CDR2 (germline): SGHTA, FQGNSA. CDR3 protein: CASSLGHGELFF. CDR3 coding DNA: TGTGCCAGCAGCTTAGGACACGGGGAGCTGTTTTTT.

The rearrangement joins TRBV5-1 to TRBJ2-2; D possibly corresponds to TRBD1 (5 bases). V was pared by 0 bases and J by 6 bases, with 15 bases between. Per the germline V gene, CDR1 is SGHRS and CDR2 is YFSETQ. This CDR3 comprises 16 residues. CDR3 nucleotide sequence: TGCGCCAGCAGCTTGGTTACGGCCCAGGGCGCCGGGGAGCTGTTTTTT. Protein: CASSLVTAQGAGELFF.

V gene TRBV6-2 or TRBV6-3 combines with J gene TRBJ2-1; unclear D gene. V lost 5 bases to trimming and J lost 9 bases, with 8 bases between them. CDR3 length: 11 amino acids. Germline V gene data show CDR1 as MNHEY and CDR2 as SVGEGT. CDR3: CASSQTGEQFF. The CDR3 coding sequence is TGTGCCAGCAGTCAGACTGGTGAGCAGTTCTTC.

This clone was detected a few times. The rearrangement uses TRBV6-5 and TRBJ1-2, with D perhaps TRBD1 (6 bases). The V and J ends lost 7 bases and 4 bases respectively, with 13 bases between them. This CDR3 has 13 amino acids. Germline lookup yields CDR1 MNHEY and CDR2 SVGAGI. CDR3 coding DNA: TGTGCCAGCAATGCTCAGGGGCGCTATGGCTACACCTTC. Encoded protein: CASNAQGRYGYTF.

The V gene is TRBV11-2, the J gene TRBJ1-3; D unresolved. Germline CDR1 SGHAT, CDR2 FQNNGV. The CDR3 is 14 residues long. V lost 3 bases, J lost 7 bases, and 13 bases lay in between. This CDR3 is CASSLAGSRNTIYF. In DNA, the CDR3 is TGTGCCAGCAGCTTGGCGGGCTCGAGGAACACCATATATTTT.

This clone occurred once. This sample also contains other DNA sequences that code for the same CDR3. The V call is TRBV5-1, the J call TRBJ2-3, with D unresolved. Germline lookup yields CDR1 SGHRS and CDR2 YFSETQ. The CDR3 has 13 amino acids. The V end was cut by 2 bases, the J end by 1 base, with 5 bases between. The CDR3 here is CASSLQGTDTQYF. DNA of the CDR3: TGCGCCAGCAGCTTACAAGGCACAGATACGCAGTATTTT.